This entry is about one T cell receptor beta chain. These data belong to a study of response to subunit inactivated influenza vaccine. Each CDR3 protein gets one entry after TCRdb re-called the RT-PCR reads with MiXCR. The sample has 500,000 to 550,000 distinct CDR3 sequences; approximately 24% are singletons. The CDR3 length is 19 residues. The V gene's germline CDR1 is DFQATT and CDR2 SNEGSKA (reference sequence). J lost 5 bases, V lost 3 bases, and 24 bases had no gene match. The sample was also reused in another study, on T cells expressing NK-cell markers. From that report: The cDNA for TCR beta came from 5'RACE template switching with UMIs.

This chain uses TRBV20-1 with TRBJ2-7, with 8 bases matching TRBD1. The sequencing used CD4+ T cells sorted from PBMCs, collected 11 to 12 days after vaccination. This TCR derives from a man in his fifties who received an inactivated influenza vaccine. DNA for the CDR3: TGCAGTGCTAGCGGGGTGGATTTGAGGCAGGGGGCCGCACTGAACGAGCAGTACTTC. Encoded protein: CSASGVDLRQGAALNEQYF.